This entry concerns a single T cell receptor (beta chain). Its target is not known. One junction end disagrees with the germline gene, perhaps due to a read error. Other DNA sequences of this sample code for an identical CDR3. The study ran its PCR with 60 Vbeta and 13 Jbeta primers. Sequencing was performed with immunoSEQ multiplex PCR; in TCRdb, only in-frame clones are kept and a portion is missing. The sample includes about 89,000 clones, approximately 81% seen only once; the top ten take around 7%. The record originates from a study of cytomegalovirus exposure and HLA in healthy donors. Overall study findings and caveats: Later examination showed HLA-associated TCR beta chains had greater clonal expansion than equally common others. Association of a missense DCLRE1C variant with TCR beta V- and J-gene trimming was reported in a later analysis.

CDR1 and CDR2 from the germline V gene are SGHTA and FQGTGA. This CDR3 has 16 residues. The rearrangement uses TRBV7-3 and TRBJ2-2; D is unclear. The TCR sequence derives from a man aged 40-49 years in good health and CMV-seropositive. The source material was PBMCs. CDR3: CASSLTPPPNTGELFF. In nucleotides, the CDR3 is TGCGCCAGCAGCTTAACTCCTCCTCCGAACACCGGGGAGCTGTTTTTT.